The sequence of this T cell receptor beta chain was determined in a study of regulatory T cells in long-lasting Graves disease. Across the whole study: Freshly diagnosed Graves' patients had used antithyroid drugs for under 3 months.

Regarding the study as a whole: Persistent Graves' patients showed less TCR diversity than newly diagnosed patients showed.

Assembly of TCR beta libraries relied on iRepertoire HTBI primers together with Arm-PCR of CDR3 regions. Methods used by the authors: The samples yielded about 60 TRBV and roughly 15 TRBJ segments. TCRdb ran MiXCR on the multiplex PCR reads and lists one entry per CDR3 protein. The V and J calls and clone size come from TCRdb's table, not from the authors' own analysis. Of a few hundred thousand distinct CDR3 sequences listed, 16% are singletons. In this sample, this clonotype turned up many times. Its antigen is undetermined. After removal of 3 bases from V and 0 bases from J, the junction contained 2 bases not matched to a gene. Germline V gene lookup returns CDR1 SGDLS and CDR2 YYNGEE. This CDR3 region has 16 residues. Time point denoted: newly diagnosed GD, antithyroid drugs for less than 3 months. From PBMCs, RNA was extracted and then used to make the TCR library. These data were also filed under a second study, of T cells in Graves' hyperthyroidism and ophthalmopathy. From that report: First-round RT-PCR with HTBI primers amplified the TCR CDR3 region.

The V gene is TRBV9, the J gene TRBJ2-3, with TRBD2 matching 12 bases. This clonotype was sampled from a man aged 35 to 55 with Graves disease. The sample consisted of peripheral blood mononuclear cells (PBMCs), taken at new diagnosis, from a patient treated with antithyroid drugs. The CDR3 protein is CASSELAGGSTDTQYF. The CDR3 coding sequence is TGTGCCAGCAGCGAACTAGCGGGGGGAAGCACAGATACGCAGTATTTT.